Sequencing of this T cell receptor (beta chain) was carried out in a study of blood T cell repertoires in COVID-19. Study as a whole: The origin of the acute and convalescent COVID-19 samples was the United States, Italy and Spain. T cells, B-cell-depleted T cells, or PBMCs provided the cDNA or gDNA that served as material.

This CDR3 is built from 17 residues. Looked up from germline, CDR1 is LGHNA and CDR2 is YNFKEQ. With 1 base clipped from V and 4 bases from J, the junction kept 6 bases outside the gene matches. This clone was seen only once. As originally analysed: How many nucleated cells were present was estimated from reference gene primer amplification. Assay: immunoSEQ multiplex PCR; the TCRdb copy retains only in-frame clones and omits some. For V, J and clone size, that table is used; D and trimming come from the DNA. The sample has roughly 50,000 clones, around 84% seen once. The clonotype was recovered from a man aged 65 to 79 with active COVID-19. The chain recombines TRBV4-2 with TRBJ2-2; TRBD1 aligns across 10 bases. Sequenced sample: peripheral blood. In nucleotides, the CDR3 is TGTGCCAGCAGCCAAGTGGGACAGGGGCCTGCCACCGGGGAGCTGTTTTTT. This encodes CASSQVGQGPATGELFF.